This T cell receptor beta chain came from a study of blood T cells in healthy people across ages. With a J-beta primer mix and a sample-barcoded 5' primer, a second PCR ran about 6 to 11 cycles. Each CDR3 protein is one row after TCRdb ran MiXCR on the 5' RACE reads. The data hold over 550,000 distinct CDR3 sequences, with approximately 30% observed a single time. Comment on this clonotype: A junction end diverges from the germline sequence, so it may reflect a read error.

Extracted total RNA amounted to at least 6 micrograms for each sample. Germline CDR1 SNHLY, CDR2 FYNNEI. This CDR3 is built from 14 residues. The specimen was blood. This rearrangement joins TRBV2 to TRBJ1-5; no clear D gene. The TCR was taken from a woman older than 75 in good health. The CDR3 nucleotides are TGTGCCAGCAGGGTGTCGGGTAGCAATCAACCCCAGCATTTT. As protein: CASRVSGSNQPQHF.